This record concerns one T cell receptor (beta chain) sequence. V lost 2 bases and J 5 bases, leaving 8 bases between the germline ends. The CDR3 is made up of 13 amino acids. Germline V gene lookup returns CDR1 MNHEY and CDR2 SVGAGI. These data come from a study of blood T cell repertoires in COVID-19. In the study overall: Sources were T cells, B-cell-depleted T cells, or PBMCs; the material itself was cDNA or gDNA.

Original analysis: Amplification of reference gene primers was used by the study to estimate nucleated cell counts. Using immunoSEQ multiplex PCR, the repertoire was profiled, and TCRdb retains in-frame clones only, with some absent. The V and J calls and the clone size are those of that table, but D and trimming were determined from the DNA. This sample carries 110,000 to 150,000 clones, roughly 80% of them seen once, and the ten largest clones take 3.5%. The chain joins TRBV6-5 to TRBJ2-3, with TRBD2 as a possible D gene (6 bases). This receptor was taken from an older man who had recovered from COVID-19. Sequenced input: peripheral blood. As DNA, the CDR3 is TGTGCCAGCAGTTACAGGGAGGTAGATACGCAGTATTTT. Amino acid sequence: CASSYREVDTQYF.